This T cell receptor beta chain was captured by sequencing in a study of T cells after yellow fever vaccination. This clonotype occurred many times. V was clipped by 7 bases and J by 7 bases, with 17 bases between them. This CDR3 spans 14 amino acids. Germline V gene data show CDR1 as ENHRY and CDR2 as SYGVKD. TCRdb used MiXCR to reprocess the 5' RACE reads, holding one entry per CDR3 protein. The repertoire holds about 22,000 distinct CDR3 sequences, with roughly 5% as singletons. This clonotype was obtained from a man between 18 and 35 years old who received the YFV17D yellow fever vaccine. Sequencing was performed on PBMCs, either bulk or a sorted T-cell subset (CD4+, CD8+, memory, or dextramer-sorted; not recorded which), taken 45 days after the first yellow fever vaccination. This chain connects TRBV10-3 to TRBJ2-1, with a possible D match to TRBD1 (7 bases). The CDR3 region is CAITPGAGGNEQFF. The DNA of the CDR3 is TGTGCCATCACCCCGGGGGCAGGGGGGAATGAGCAGTTCTTC.